Listed here is a single T cell receptor beta chain. Its target is not known. The data are from a study of shared clonotypes between healthy human individuals. Regarding the study as a whole: When compared with the clonotypes that were shared by all four sorted-subset donors, the non-shared clonotypes turned out to have lower generation probabilities. Rarefaction showed sorted-subset sequencing was incomplete despite large depth. Naive subsets usually exceeded memory subsets in estimated richness.

Looked up from germline, CDR1 is LGHNT and CDR2 is FRNRAP. CDR3 size: 16 residues. Deletions cut 0 bases from V and 8 bases from J, with 16 bases between. It was at deep level that the assay was run. Sequenced by immunoSEQ multiplex PCR; TCRdb stores in-frame clones only, minus some. This sample has some 2.1 million clones; roughly 94% occur once, and the top ten carry about 0.13%. This chain links TRBV12-5 with TRBJ1-4; D possibly corresponds to TRBD1 (6 bases). This TCR was sampled from a man in his late teens or twenties in good health. The specimen sequenced was naive CD4+ T cells sorted from blood. The subset here: CD45RA+ positively selected. The CDR3 nucleotides are TGTGCTAGTGGTTTGGTGCTCGGCAGGGGTTACGAAAAACTGTTTTTT. Residues: CASGLVLGRGYEKLFF.